This T cell receptor beta chain stems from a study of somatic mutations in cytotoxic T cells in rheumatoid arthritis. V shed 0 bases and J shed 5 bases, with 5 bases lying between them. Germline CDR1 MNHEY, CDR2 SVGAGI. This CDR3 spans 13 amino acids. Profiled with immunoSEQ multiplex PCR; TCRdb holds only in-frame clones, not every one. The sample lists about 15,000 clones, 75% to 80% seen once, with 15% to 20% in the top ten. J is TRBJ1-5 and V is TRBV6-5; D not resolved. This TCR was recovered from an adult with rheumatoid arthritis. Sequenced material: CD8+ T cells sorted from blood. CDR3 DNA: TGTGCCAGCAGTTACTCCCTAGATCAGCCCCAGCATTTT. The encoded protein is CASSYSLDQPQHF.